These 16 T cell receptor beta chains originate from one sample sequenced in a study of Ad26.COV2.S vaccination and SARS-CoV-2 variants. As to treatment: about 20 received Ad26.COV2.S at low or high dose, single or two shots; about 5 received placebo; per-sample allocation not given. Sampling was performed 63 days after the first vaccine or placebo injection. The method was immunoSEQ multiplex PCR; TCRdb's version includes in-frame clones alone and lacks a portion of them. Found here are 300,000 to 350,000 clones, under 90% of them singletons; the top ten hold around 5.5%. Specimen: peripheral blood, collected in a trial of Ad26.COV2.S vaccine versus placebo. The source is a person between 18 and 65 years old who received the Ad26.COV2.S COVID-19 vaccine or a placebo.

For the CDR3, the DNA is TGTGCCAGCAGCTGGAAGCGGAGGGGAAATTTACGTTCACCCCTCCACTTT. Its translation: CASSWKRRGNLRSPLHF. The V and J genes are TRBV9 and TRBJ1-6, with TRBD1 as a possible D gene (5 bases). Trimming stripped 4 bases from V and 9 bases from J, with 23 bases between. Germline loops: CDR1 SGDLS, CDR2 YYNGEE. The CDR3 is 17 residues long. The variable domain in full, completed from reference TRBV9 and TRBJ1-6, reads DSGVTQTPKHLITATGQRVTLRCSPRSGDLSVYWYQQSLDQGLQFLIQYYNGEERAKGNILERFSAQQFPDLHSELNLSSLELGDSALYFCASSWKRRGNLRSPLHFGNGTRLTVT.

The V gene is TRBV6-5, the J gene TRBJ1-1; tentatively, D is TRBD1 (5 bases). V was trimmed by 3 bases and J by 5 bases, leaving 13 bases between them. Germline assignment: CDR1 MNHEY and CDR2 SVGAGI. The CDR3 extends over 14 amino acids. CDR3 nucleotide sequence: TGTGCCAGCAGTTATGGGGGTTCGAGGACTGAAGCTTTCTTT. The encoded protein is CASSYGGSRTEAFF.

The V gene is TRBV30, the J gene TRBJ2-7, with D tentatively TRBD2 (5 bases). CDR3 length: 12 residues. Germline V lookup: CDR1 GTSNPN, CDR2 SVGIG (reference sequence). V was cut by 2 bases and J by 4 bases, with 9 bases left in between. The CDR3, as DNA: TGTGCCTGGAGTAAAGCGGCTTACGAGCAGTACGTC. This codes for CAWSKAAYEQYV.

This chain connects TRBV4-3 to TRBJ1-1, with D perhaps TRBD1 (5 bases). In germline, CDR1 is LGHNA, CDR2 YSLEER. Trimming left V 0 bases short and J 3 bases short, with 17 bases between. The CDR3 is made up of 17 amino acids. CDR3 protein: CASSQDRFWGWDTEAFF. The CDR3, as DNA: TGCGCCAGCAGCCAAGATAGATTCTGGGGCTGGGACACTGAAGCTTTCTTT.

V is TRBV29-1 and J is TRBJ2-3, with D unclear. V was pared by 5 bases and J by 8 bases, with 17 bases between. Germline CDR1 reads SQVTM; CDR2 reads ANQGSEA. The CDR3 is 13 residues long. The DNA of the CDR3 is TGCAGCGTTCTTTACACCGCGAGTGGTACGCAGTATTTT. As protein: CSVLYTASGTQYF.

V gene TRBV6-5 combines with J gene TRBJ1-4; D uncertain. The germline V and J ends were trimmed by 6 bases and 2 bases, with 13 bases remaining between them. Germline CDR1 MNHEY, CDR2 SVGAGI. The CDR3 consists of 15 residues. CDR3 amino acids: CASSYLFGTNEKLFF. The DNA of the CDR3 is TGTGCCAGCAGCTACCTATTTGGGACTAATGAAAAACTGTTTTTT.

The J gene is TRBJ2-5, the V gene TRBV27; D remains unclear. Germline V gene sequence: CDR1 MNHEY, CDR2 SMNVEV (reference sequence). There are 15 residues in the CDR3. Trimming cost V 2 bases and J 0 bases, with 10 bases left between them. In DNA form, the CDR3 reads TGTGCCAGCAGTTTAATTGGGGAAAACCAAGAGACCCAGTACTTC. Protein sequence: CASSLIGENQETQYF.

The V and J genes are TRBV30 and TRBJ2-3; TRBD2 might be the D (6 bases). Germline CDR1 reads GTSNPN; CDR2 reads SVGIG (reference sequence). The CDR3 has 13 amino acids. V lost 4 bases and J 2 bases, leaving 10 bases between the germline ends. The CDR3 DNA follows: TGTGCCTGGAATAGCGGAAACACAGATACGCAGTATTTT. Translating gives CAWNSGNTDTQYF.

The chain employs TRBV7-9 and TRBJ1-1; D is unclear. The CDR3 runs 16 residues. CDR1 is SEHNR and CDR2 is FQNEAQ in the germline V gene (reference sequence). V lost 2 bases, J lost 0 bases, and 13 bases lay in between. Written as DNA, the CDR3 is TGTGCCAGCAGCTTACCTTACAAGGGCATGAACACTGAAGCTTTCTTT. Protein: CASSLPYKGMNTEAFF.

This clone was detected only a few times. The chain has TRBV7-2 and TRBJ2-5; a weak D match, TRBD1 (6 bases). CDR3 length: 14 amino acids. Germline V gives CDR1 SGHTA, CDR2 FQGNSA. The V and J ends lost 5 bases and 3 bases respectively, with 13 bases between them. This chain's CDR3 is CASSLGQRKETQYF. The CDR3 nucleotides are TGTGCCAGCAGCCTAGGACAGCGCAAAGAGACCCAGTACTTC.

CDR3 nucleotides: TGCGCCAGCAGCCAAGTCGAGGGGGCTGCGAACTATGGCTACACCTTC. Its protein is CASSQVEGAANYGYTF. The gene calls are TRBV4-1 and TRBJ1-2, with 7 bases fitting TRBD1. V shed 1 base, J shed 2 bases, and the junction held 7 bases outside the gene matches. The germline V gene encodes CDR1 MGHRA and CDR2 YSYEKL. CDR3 length: 16 residues.

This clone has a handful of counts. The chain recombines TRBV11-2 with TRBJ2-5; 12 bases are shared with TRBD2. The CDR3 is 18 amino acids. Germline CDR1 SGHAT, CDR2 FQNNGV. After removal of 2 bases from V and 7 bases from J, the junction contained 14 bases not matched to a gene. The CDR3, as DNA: TGTGCCAGCAGCTTACCGCTAGCGGGGGGGATCTATCGCCGGACCCAGTACTTC. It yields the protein CASSLPLAGGIYRRTQYF.

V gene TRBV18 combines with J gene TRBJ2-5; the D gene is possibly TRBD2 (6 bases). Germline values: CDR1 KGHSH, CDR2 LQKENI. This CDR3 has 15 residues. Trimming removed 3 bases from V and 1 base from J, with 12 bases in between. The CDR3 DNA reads TGTGCCAGCTCACCCCGCGGGGCCACCCAAGAGACCCAGTACTTC. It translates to CASSPRGATQETQYF.

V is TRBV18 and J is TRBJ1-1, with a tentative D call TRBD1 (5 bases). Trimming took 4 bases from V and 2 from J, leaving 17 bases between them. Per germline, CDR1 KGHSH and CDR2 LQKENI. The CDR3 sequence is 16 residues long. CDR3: CASSLPTRADNTEAFF. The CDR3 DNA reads TGTGCCAGCTCACTACCGACCAGGGCAGACAACACTGAAGCTTTCTTT.

The CDR3: CASSSSARSSDTQYF. CDR3 bases: TGTGCCAGCAGTTCCTCAGCCCGCTCTTCAGATACGCAGTATTTT. This chain connects TRBV28 to TRBJ2-3; D call uncertain. Germline assignment: CDR1 MDHEN and CDR2 SYDVKM. The CDR3 contains 15 residues. V lost 4 bases and J lost 4, with 15 bases in between.

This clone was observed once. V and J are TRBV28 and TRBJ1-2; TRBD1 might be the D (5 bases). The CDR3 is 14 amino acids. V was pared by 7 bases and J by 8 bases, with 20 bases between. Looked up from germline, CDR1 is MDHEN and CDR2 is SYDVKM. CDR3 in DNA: TGTGCCAGCATGACTCCCTGGAGGGGCTGGGGCTACACCTTC. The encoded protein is CASMTPWRGWGYTF.